The 29 T cell receptor beta chains below were found in one sample sequenced in a study of CD8+CD57+ T cells in acquired aplastic anemia. Only patients with CD8+CD57+ cell expansion on flow cytometry were chosen for sequencing. The use of genomic DNA as template underpinned the TCR beta VDJ and CDR3 profiling. TCRdb recomputed calls from the reads with MiXCR, one row per CDR3 protein. Of under 350,000 distinct CDR3 sequences listed, roughly 61% are singletons. The specimen was sorted CD4+, CD8+, or CD8+CD57+ T cells (not recorded which) from PBMCs. The source is a human donor with aplastic anemia.

V usage is TRBV24-1 and J usage is TRBJ2-1; 9 positions agree with TRBD2. The CDR3 is 14 amino acids. CDR1 KGHDR and CDR2 SFDVKD come from the germline V gene. V lost 8 bases to trimming and J lost 7 bases; unmatched junction nucleotides: 8. The CDR3 loop reads CATTASGNLNEQFF. The CDR3 region has the DNA TGTGCCACCACGGCTAGCGGGAATCTGAATGAGCAGTTCTTC.

J is TRBJ2-7 and V is TRBV6-1; 14 nucleotides line up with TRBD2. J lost 0 bases, V lost 6 bases, and 1 base had no gene match. The CDR3 contains 15 residues. Germline CDR1 MNHNS, CDR2 SASEGT. Written as DNA, the CDR3 is TGTGCCAGCAGGGGACTAGCGGGGGCCTCCTACGAGCAGTACTTC. It specifies CASRGLAGASYEQYF.

The chain uses TRBV20-1 and TRBJ1-6; 7 bases map to TRBD1. The CDR3 has 14 residues. Per germline, CDR1 DFQATT and CDR2 SNEGSKA (reference sequence). J lost 8 bases, V lost 3 bases, and 7 bases had no gene match. The CDR3 here is CSARPGTADSPLHF. DNA of the CDR3: TGCAGTGCTAGGCCCGGGACAGCAGATTCACCCCTCCACTTT.

With regard to this clonotype: The final CDR3 position lacks the conserved phenylalanine or tryptophan, pointing to a likely read error. Here the CDR3 reads CSAPARGRQYSNQPQHL. DNA for the CDR3: TGCAGTGCCCCGGCAAGGGGCAGGCAATATAGCAATCAGCCCCAGCATCTT. The chain joins TRBV20-1 to TRBJ1-5; a possible D gene is TRBD1 (5 bases). The V and J ends lost 6 bases and 0 bases respectively, with 21 bases between them. Germline-derived CDR1 and CDR2 are DFQATT and SNEGSKA (reference sequence). The CDR3 is 17 residues long.

This clonotype was counted many times. The chain links TRBV20-1 to TRBJ1-4, with D maybe TRBD1 (6 bases). V lost 6 bases, J lost 10 bases, and 18 bases lay in between. The germline CDR1 and CDR2 sequences are DFQATT and SNEGSKA (reference sequence). The CDR3 loop spans 13 amino acids. The CDR3 is CSAPDRGGRKLFF. In DNA form, the CDR3 reads TGCAGTGCCCCTGATCGTGGGGGGCGAAAACTGTTTTTT.

In the case of this clonotype: Here the CDR3 omits its conserved ending phenylalanine or tryptophan, so a read error is the likely source. The V call is TRBV20-1, the J call TRBJ1-4, with TRBD1 matching 7 bases. CDR3 length: 14 amino acids. V shed 6 bases, J shed 8 bases, and the junction held 12 bases outside the gene matches. CDR1 DFQATT and CDR2 SNEGSKA come from the germline V gene (reference sequence). The CDR3 DNA reads as TGCAGTGCCCGGCACGGGACAGACAGCGAAAAACTGTTTTCT. This sequence encodes CSARHGTDSEKLFS.

This chain joins TRBV6-5 and TRBJ2-3; D unclear. Germline CDR1 reads MNHEY; CDR2 reads SVGAGI. CDR3 length: 12 amino acids. The V and J ends lost 5 bases and 6 bases respectively, with 9 bases between them. The CDR3 nucleotides read TGTGCCAGCAGTCGTCCACCGGATACGCAGTATTTT. Translating gives CASSRPPDTQYF.

This clonotype was seen just once. This rearrangement joins TRBV20-1 to TRBJ2-7; D might be TRBD2 (5 bases). The CDR3 has 14 amino acids. V was trimmed by 3 bases and J by 2 bases, leaving 14 bases between them. Germline CDR1 DFQATT, CDR2 SNEGSKA (reference sequence). The chain's CDR3 is CSAREEKSPYEQYF. The CDR3, as DNA: TGCAGTGCTAGGGAGGAAAAGTCCCCCTACGAGCAGTACTTC.

The J gene is TRBJ2-7, the V gene TRBV5-4; TRBD1 is a possible D gene (5 bases). The V gene lost 1 base and the J gene lost 6 bases, with 38 bases spanning the gap. The CDR3 consists of 22 residues. Germline V gene sequence: CDR1 SGHNT, CDR2 YYREEE (reference sequence). In DNA form, the CDR3 reads TGTGCCAGCAGCTTGCGGCAGGGCCAACGTCCTGAACTGCAAACCGGTGTAAGCGAGCAGTACTTC. Its translation: CASSLRQGQRPELQTGVSEQYF. The variable domain in full, completed from reference TRBV5-4 and TRBJ2-7, reads ETGVTQSPTHLIKTRGQQVTLRCSSQSGHNTVSWYQQALGQGPQFIFQYYREEENGRGNFPPRFSGLQFPNYSSELNVNALELDDSALYLCASSLRQGQRPELQTGVSEQYFGPGTRLTVT.

This chain links TRBV9 with TRBJ1-5; D not certain. Germline CDR1 is SGDLS and CDR2 is YYNGEE. The CDR3 is 13 amino acids. Trimming cost V 0 bases and J 5 bases, with 6 bases left between them. CDR3 residues: CASSVGTDQPQHF. The CDR3, as DNA: TGTGCCAGCAGCGTAGGTACGGATCAGCCCCAGCATTTT.

The J gene is TRBJ2-3, the V gene TRBV7-2; D is unresolved. Germline CDR1 is SGHTA and CDR2 is FQGNSA. The CDR3 covers 12 residues. The germline V and J ends were trimmed by 6 bases and 2 bases, with 6 bases remaining between them. Here the CDR3 DNA reads TGTGCCAGCAGGGTTAACACAGATACGCAGTATTTT. Protein product: CASRVNTDTQYF.

Concerning this clonotype itself: A much bigger clone sits one base away, suggesting this may be a read error. The V gene is TRBV3-1, the J gene TRBJ2-3, with D perhaps matching TRBD1 or TRBD2 (6 bases each). The CDR3 is made up of 14 amino acids. The germline V gene encodes CDR1 LGHDT and CDR2 YNNKEL (reference sequence). For the CDR3, the DNA is TGTGCCAGCTGGGGGCGGGATAGCACAGGTACGCAGTATTTT. Translated: CASWGRDSTGTQYF.

This clonotype has a count of ten or more. V and J are TRBV7-9 and TRBJ2-7; perhaps D is TRBD1 or TRBD2 (5 bases each). The CDR3 extends over 19 amino acids. V shed 5 bases and J shed 1 base, with 27 bases lying between them. Germline CDR1 is SEHNR and CDR2 is FQNEAQ (reference sequence). This chain's CDR3 is CASSPPVIRPGRLSYEQYF. CDR3 nucleotides: TGTGCCAGCAGCCCACCGGTAATTAGACCGGGACGGCTATCCTACGAGCAGTACTTC. The entire variable domain, with the rest obtained from reference TRBV7-9 and TRBJ2-7, is as follows: DTGVSQNPRHKITKRGQNVTFRCDPISEHNRLYWYRQTLGQGPEFLTYFQNEAQLEKSRLLSDRFSAERPKGSFSTLEIQRTEQGDSAMYLCASSPPVIRPGRLSYEQYFGPGTRLTVT.

This clonotype was detected ten times or more. The chain is built from TRBV5-1 and TRBJ2-1; 13 bases are shared with TRBD2. CDR1 and CDR2 from the germline V gene are SGHRS and YFSETQ. The length of the CDR3 is 15 residues. With V trimmed by 4 bases and J by 9 bases, 7 bases remained unmatched. The CDR3 region is CASSPGLAGTGEQFF. CDR3 DNA: TGCGCCAGCAGCCCGGGACTAGCGGGAACGGGTGAGCAGTTCTTC.

The rearrangement joins TRBV20-1 to TRBJ1-3; tentative D call: TRBD1 (5 bases). Germline loops: CDR1 DFQATT, CDR2 SNEGSKA (reference sequence). V was pared by 5 bases and J by 0 bases, with 14 bases between. The CDR3 has 15 amino acids. DNA of the CDR3: TGCAGTGCTGGCGGGGCTCCTTACTCTGGAAACACCATATATTTT. Amino acid sequence: CSAGGAPYSGNTIYF.

The chain joins TRBV7-8 to TRBJ2-5, with TRBD2 as a possible D gene (6 bases). This CDR3 contains 16 residues. The V end was cut by 5 bases, the J end by 5 bases, with 21 bases between. Germline V CDR1 and CDR2: SGHVS, FQNEAQ. CDR3 sequence reads: CASSLKGIAVGETQYF. The CDR3 region has the DNA TGTGCCAGCAGCCTCAAAGGGATAGCGGTCGGTGAGACCCAGTACTTC.

A single count supports this clonotype. The genes are TRBV4-1 and TRBJ1-4; no clear D gene. The CDR3 consists of 14 residues. The ends were cut back, 1 base at V and 3 bases at J, with 6 bases in the middle. Germline V gene data show CDR1 as MGHRA and CDR2 as YSYEKL. The CDR3 spells CASSQGLANEKLFF. The DNA for the CDR3 is TGCGCCAGCAGCCAAGGCCTGGCTAATGAAAAACTGTTTTTT.

This clonotype came up many times. The V gene is TRBV11-2, the J gene TRBJ2-5; TRBD1 or TRBD2 may be the D gene (7 bases each). The CDR3 has 15 residues. Trimming took 4 bases from V and 1 from J, leaving 13 bases between them. Per germline, CDR1 SGHAT and CDR2 FQNNGV. CDR3 coding DNA: TGTGCCAGCAGCTCTCCCAGGGGGGGCCAAGAGACCCAGTACTTC. Its translation: CASSSPRGGQETQYF.

This clonotype was counted at least ten times. The chain links TRBV28 to TRBJ1-6; D is perhaps TRBD1 (5 bases). V was clipped by 8 bases and J by 7 bases, with 12 bases between them. The CDR3 sequence is 13 residues long. Germline CDR1 and CDR2: MDHEN and SYDVKM. This CDR3 is CASVLSGNSPLHF. The DNA of the CDR3 is TGTGCCAGCGTTCTCTCAGGGAATTCACCCCTCCACTTT.

Note on this clonotype: The final CDR3 position lacks the conserved phenylalanine or tryptophan, pointing to a likely read error. V usage is TRBV7-8 and J usage is TRBJ2-5; 8 bases map to TRBD2. Germline V gene sequence: CDR1 SGHVS, CDR2 FQNEAQ. CDR3 length equals 15 residues. V gave up 5 bases and J gave up 4 bases; unmatched junction bases: 9. Here the CDR3 reads CASSHSGGQRETQYL. In nucleotides, the CDR3 is TGTGCCAGCAGCCATTCGGGGGGGCAGAGAGAGACCCAGTACCTC.

The rearrangement links TRBV5-1 to TRBJ2-5; no firm D call. CDR3 size: 13 residues. The V gene's germline CDR1 is SGHRS and CDR2 YFSETQ. Trimming took 2 bases from V and 3 from J, leaving 8 bases between them. The CDR3 loop reads CASSLFREETQYF. The CDR3 bases are TGCGCCAGCAGCTTATTTAGGGAAGAGACCCAGTACTTC.

This clonotype was observed many times. The rearrangement links TRBV29-1 to TRBJ2-5; a possible D gene is TRBD2 (6 bases). The CDR3 contains 13 residues. Germline CDR1 and CDR2: SQVTM and ANQGSEA. V was trimmed by 6 bases and J by 5 bases, leaving 16 bases between them. The CDR3, as DNA: TGCAGCGTGGGACTCCGGCAGAGGGAGACCCAGTACTTC. Residues: CSVGLRQRETQYF.

The chain employs TRBV5-1 and TRBJ2-2; TRBD1 aligns across 10 bases. From germline, CDR1 is SGHRS and CDR2 YFSETQ. CDR3 length: 14 amino acids. After removal of 4 bases from V and 7 bases from J, the junction contained 4 bases not matched to a gene. Written as DNA, the CDR3 is TGCGCCAGCAGCAGGGACAGGGGTAACGGGGAGCTGTTTTTT. It specifies CASSRDRGNGELFF.

The V gene is TRBV24-1, the J gene TRBJ2-1; D may match TRBD1 or TRBD2 (5 bases each). Trimming stripped 3 bases from V and 0 bases from J, with 14 bases between. Germline values: CDR1 KGHDR, CDR2 SFDVKD. The CDR3 consists of 17 residues. In DNA, the CDR3 is TGTGCCACCAGTGATCATTCGGGGCAAAGCTCCTACAATGAGCAGTTCTTC. As protein: CATSDHSGQSSYNEQFF.

The rearrangement links TRBV4-3 to TRBJ1-4; tentative D call: TRBD1 (6 bases). Germline V gives CDR1 LGHNA, CDR2 YSLEER. CDR3 length equals 16 residues. V was shortened by 1 base and J by 5 bases, with 14 bases between the two germline ends. CDR3 protein: CASSQVWGQPNEKLFF. CDR3 nucleotide sequence: TGCGCCAGCAGCCAAGTTTGGGGACAACCCAATGAAAAACTGTTTTTT.

This clonotype was observed a few times. The chain has TRBV15 and TRBJ2-7; 8 bases line up with TRBD1. The V gene end was trimmed by 4 bases and the J gene end by 2 bases; junction bases not matched to a gene: 4. This CDR3 spans 14 amino acids. Looked up from germline, CDR1 is LNHNV and CDR2 is YYDKDF (reference sequence). The CDR3 spells CATSTGQGPYEQYF. The CDR3 coding sequence is TGTGCCACCAGCACCGGACAGGGACCCTACGAGCAGTACTTC.

The rearrangement links TRBV14 to TRBJ2-3; no definite D call. CDR3 length equals 14 residues. V gave up 4 bases and J gave up 1 base, with 9 bases separating them. Germline assignment: CDR1 SGHDN and CDR2 FVKESK. As DNA, the CDR3 is TGTGCCAGCAGCCCCCTGGGCCGCACAGATACGCAGTATTTT. Encoded protein: CASSPLGRTDTQYF.

The rearrangement links TRBV2 to TRBJ2-6; D might be TRBD2 (5 bases). The CDR3 has 15 residues. Germline lookup yields CDR1 SNHLY and CDR2 FYNNEI. The V end lost 6 bases, the J end lost 4 bases, and 13 bases lay between the germline ends. The CDR3 here is CASSPLGAGANVLTF. As DNA, the CDR3 is TGTGCCAGCAGCCCACTAGGTGCGGGGGCCAACGTCCTGACTTTC.

Concerning this clonotype: Since a much larger clone is just one base distant, this may be a read error. CDR3 nucleotide sequence: TGTGCCAGCAGGATACGACTGGATGACACCGGGGAGCCGTTTTTT. The encoded protein is CASRIRLDDTGEPFF. The chain is built from TRBV6-1 and TRBJ2-2, with a weak D call TRBD2 (5 bases). This CDR3 comprises 15 residues. Per germline, CDR1 MNHNS and CDR2 SASEGT.